This T cell receptor (beta chain) was sequenced during a study of blood T cell repertoires in COVID-19. Background on the study: Sites in the United States, Italy and Spain provided acute and convalescent COVID-19 samples.

Libraries were prepared by immunoSEQ multiplex PCR; TCRdb keeps only in-frame clonotypes and omits some of them. In the table there are about 74,000 clones, less than 95% of which are singletons. Trimming removed 2 bases at V and 3 bases at J, with 5 bases between. The CDR3 has 12 amino acids. Germline V lookup: CDR1 SGHTA, CDR2 FQGNSA. This sequence was found in a woman in her 50s in a cohort sampled during active COVID-19. The material sequenced was peripheral blood. This chain joins TRBV7-2 and TRBJ2-7; TRBD1 is a possible D gene (5 bases). CDR3 sequence (DNA): TGTGCCAGCAGCTTAAGGGGCTACGAGCAGTACTTC. It specifies CASSLRGYEQYF.